Listed below are T cell receptor beta chains from one sample, sequenced in a study of spatial heterogeneity in lung cancer. MiXCR, applied by TCRdb to the 5' RACE reads, yields one record per CDR3 protein. The sample lists about 12,000 distinct CDR3 sequences, 13% to 15% occurring once. The material was PBMCs, obtained at surgery. These TCRs come from a female donor with early-stage non-small cell lung cancer. CDR3s include the opening cysteine and the closing phenylalanine or tryptophan. The D gene is left open where the match is weak. Only some rows state a clone size, as once, few, many or a class for expanded clones.

V: TRBV28
D: NA
J: TRBJ1-1
size: NA
CDR3: CASSGAGGFDTKAFF
DNA: TGTGCCAGCAGTGGCGCTGGGGGTTTCGACACTAAAGCTTTCTTT

V: TRBV5-5
D: TRBD2
J: TRBJ2-7
size: many
CDR3: CASSFGLAGGRSSYEQYF
DNA: TGTGCCAGCAGCTTTGGGCTAGCGGGGGGCCGGAGCTCCTACGAGCAGTACTTC

V: TRBV7-9
D: NA
J: TRBJ2-1
size: few
CDR3: CASSQSSYNEQFF
DNA: TGTGCCAGCAGCCAAAGCTCCTACAATGAGCAGTTCTTC

V: TRBV29-1
D: TRBD1
J: TRBJ2-1
size: medium-sized
CDR3: CSVDRQGYNEQFF
DNA: TGCAGCGTTGATAGACAGGGTTACAATGAGCAGTTCTTC

V: TRBV6-2/TRBV6-3
D: NA
J: TRBJ1-1
size: medium-sized
CDR3: CASSYSVNTEAFF
DNA: TGTGCCAGCAGTTACAGCGTGAACACTGAAGCTTTCTTT

V: TRBV9
D: NA
J: TRBJ2-1
size: many
CDR3: CASSPPGGGNEQFF
DNA: TGTGCCAGCAGCCCCCCCGGGGGTGGCAATGAGCAGTTCTTC

V: TRBV29-1
D: NA
J: TRBJ2-5
size: many
CDR3: CSVRGGGQETQYF
DNA: TGCAGCGTGAGGGGAGGAGGGCAAGAGACCCAGTACTTC

V: TRBV7-2
D: NA
J: TRBJ1-5
size: medium-sized
CDR3: CASSLTGHINQPQHF
DNA: TGTGCCAGCAGCTTAACGGGACACATAAATCAGCCCCAGCATTTT

V: TRBV10-2
D: TRBD1
J: TRBJ1-3
size: medium-sized
CDR3: CATQGQGPAGNTIYF
DNA: TGCGCCACACAGGGACAGGGGCCCGCTGGAAACACCATATATTTT

V: TRBV7-9
D: NA
J: TRBJ2-1
size: medium-sized
CDR3: CASSLQGREQFF
DNA: TGTGCCAGCAGCTTGCAGGGACGTGAGCAGTTCTTC

V: TRBV20-1
D: NA
J: TRBJ2-5
size: once
CDR3: CSARRPAEETQYF
DNA: TGCAGTGCACGCCGACCGGCAGAGGAGACCCAGTACTTC

V: TRBV20-1
D: TRBD1
J: TRBJ2-1
size: many
CDR3: CSARTGGLIDEQFF
DNA: TGCAGTGCTAGAACAGGGGGCCTAATCGATGAGCAGTTCTTC

V: TRBV24-1
D: NA
J: TRBJ2-2
size: medium-sized
CDR3: CATSGGLPGELFF
DNA: TGTGCCACCTCCGGGGGGCTTCCCGGGGAGCTGTTTTTT

V: TRBV2
D: NA
J: TRBJ2-1
size: many
CDR3: CASSETENEQFF
DNA: TGTGCCAGCAGTGAAACGGAGAATGAGCAGTTCTTC

V: TRBV28
D: NA
J: TRBJ1-1
size: medium-sized
CDR3: CASSVFKTEAFF
DNA: TGTGCCAGCAGTGTCTTTAAGACTGAAGCTTTCTTT

V: TRBV7-2
D: NA
J: TRBJ1-2
size: few
CDR3: CASSSQTGPSYGYTF
DNA: TGTGCCAGCAGCTCCCAGACAGGACCCTCCTATGGCTACACCTTC

V: TRBV12-3/TRBV12-4
D: NA
J: TRBJ1-2
size: NA
CDR3: CASRKMDYGYTF
DNA: TGTGCCAGCCGAAAAATGGACTATGGCTACACCTTC

V: TRBV14
D: NA
J: TRBJ1-3
size: medium-sized
CDR3: CASRPGAGNTIYF
DNA: TGTGCCAGCAGACCGGGAGCTGGAAACACCATATATTTT

V: TRBV6-2/TRBV6-3
D: NA
J: TRBJ2-7
size: many
CDR3: CASRGNGAALPVYEQYF
DNA: TGTGCCAGCAGAGGTAATGGAGCGGCTCTTCCGGTGTACGAGCAGTACTTC

V: TRBV12-3/TRBV12-4
D: NA
J: TRBJ1-2
size: medium-sized
CDR3: CASSPRGSHGYTF
DNA: TGTGCCAGCAGCCCCAGGGGTTCTCATGGCTACACCTTC

V: TRBV5-1
D: NA
J: TRBJ2-3
size: many
CDR3: CASSLAGGPPTDTQYF
DNA: TGCGCCAGCAGCTTGGCCGGGGGGCCCCCCACAGATACGCAGTATTTT

V: TRBV7-9
D: NA
J: TRBJ1-1
size: medium-sized
CDR3: CASSLMDQKAFF
DNA: TGTGCCAGCAGCTTAATGGATCAAAAGGCTTTCTTT

V: TRBV7-9
D: NA
J: TRBJ1-1
size: NA
CDR3: CASSQEAFF
DNA: TGTGCCAGCAGTCAAGAAGCTTTCTTT

V: TRBV28
D: NA
J: TRBJ1-2
size: NA
CDR3: CASRSNYGYTF
DNA: TGTGCCAGCAGGTCTAACTATGGCTACACCTTC

V: TRBV28
D: NA
J: TRBJ1-5
size: medium-sized
CDR3: CASSPGQSNQPQHF
DNA: TGTGCCAGCAGCCCAGGACAGAGCAATCAGCCCCAGCATTTT